This T cell receptor (beta chain) was recorded in a study of identical twins. Findings and caveats of the study: Zero-insertion analyses were open to partial confounding by invariant MAIT and iNKT cells. Recombination models fit unrelated individuals' TCR alpha sharing but underestimated twins'.

Details on this clonotype: Its antigen is not known.

Each cDNA held unique molecular identifiers, and template switching gave it a universal primer site. One entry per CDR3 protein, called by TCRdb with MiXCR from the 5' RACE reads. The sample lists 690,000 or so distinct CDR3 sequences; over 8.5% were seen once. CDR3 length equals 17 residues. V lost 3 bases and J lost 0, with 15 bases in between. Healthy Caucasians were all of the donors. The sample was also reused in another study, on yellow fever vaccine responses in identical twins.

Input material: PBMCs. The origin of this receptor is a woman aged 18 to 35 in good health. The chain is built from TRBV12-3 or TRBV12-4 and TRBJ2-4; no definite D call. The CDR3 protein is CASSFSGTITAKNIQYF. The CDR3 nucleotides are TGTGCCAGCAGTTTTTCCGGAACTATCACAGCCAAAAACATTCAGTACTTC.